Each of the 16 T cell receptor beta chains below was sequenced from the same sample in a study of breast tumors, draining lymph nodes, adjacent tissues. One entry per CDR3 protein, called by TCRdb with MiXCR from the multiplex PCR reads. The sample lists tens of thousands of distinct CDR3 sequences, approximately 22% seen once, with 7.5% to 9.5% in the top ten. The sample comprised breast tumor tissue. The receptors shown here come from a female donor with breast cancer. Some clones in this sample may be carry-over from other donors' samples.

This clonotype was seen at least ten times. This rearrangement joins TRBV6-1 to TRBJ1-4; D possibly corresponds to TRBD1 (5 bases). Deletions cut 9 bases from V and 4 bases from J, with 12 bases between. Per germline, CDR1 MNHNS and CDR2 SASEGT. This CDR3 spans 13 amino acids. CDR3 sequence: CASWDGDNEKLFF. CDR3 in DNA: TGTGCCAGTTGGGACGGCGATAATGAAAAACTGTTTTTT.

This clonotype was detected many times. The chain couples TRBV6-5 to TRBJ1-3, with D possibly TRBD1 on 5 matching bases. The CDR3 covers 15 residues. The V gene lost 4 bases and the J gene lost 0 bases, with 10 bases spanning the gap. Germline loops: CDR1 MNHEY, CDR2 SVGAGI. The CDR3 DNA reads TGTGCCAGCAGTTCCCCCGGGACCTCTGGAAACACCATATATTTT. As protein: CASSSPGTSGNTIYF.

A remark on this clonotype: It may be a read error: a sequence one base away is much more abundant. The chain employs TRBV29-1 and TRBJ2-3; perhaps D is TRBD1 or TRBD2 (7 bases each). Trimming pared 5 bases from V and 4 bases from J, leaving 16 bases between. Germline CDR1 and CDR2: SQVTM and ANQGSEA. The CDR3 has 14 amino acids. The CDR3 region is CSVRGGGWADTQYF. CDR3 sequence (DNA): TGCAGCGTTAGGGGAGGGGGCTGGGCAGATACGCAGTATTTT.

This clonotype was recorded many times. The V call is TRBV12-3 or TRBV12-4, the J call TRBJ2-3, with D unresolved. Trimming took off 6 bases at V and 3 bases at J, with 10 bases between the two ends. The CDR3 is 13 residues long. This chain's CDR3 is CASRRSGTDTQYF. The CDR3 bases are TGTGCCAGCAGGAGATCTGGGACAGATACGCAGTATTTT.

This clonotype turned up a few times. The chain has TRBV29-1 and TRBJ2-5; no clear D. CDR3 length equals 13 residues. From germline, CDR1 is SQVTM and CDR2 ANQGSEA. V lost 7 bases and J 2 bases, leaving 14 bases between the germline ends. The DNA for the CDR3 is TGCAGCGCTGGCCAAGGACGACAAGAGACCCAGTACTTC. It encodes CSAGQGRQETQYF.

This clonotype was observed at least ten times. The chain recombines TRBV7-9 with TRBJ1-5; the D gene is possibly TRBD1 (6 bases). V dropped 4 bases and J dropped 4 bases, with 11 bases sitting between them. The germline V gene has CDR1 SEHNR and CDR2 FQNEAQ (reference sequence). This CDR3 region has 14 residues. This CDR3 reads CASSSGTHNQPQHF. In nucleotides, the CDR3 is TGTGCCAGCAGCTCCGGGACACATAATCAGCCCCAGCATTTT.

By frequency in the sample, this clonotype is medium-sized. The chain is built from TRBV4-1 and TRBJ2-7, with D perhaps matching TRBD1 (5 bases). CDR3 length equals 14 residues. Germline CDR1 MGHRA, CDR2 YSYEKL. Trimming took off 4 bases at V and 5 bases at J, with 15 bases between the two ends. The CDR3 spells CASSPPGRAHEQYF. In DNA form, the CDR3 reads TGCGCCAGCAGCCCCCCGGGCAGGGCCCACGAGCAGTACTTC.

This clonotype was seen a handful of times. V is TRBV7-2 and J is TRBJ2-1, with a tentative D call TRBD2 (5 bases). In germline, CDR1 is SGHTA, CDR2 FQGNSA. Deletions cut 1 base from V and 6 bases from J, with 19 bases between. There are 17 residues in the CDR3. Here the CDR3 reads CASSLDPGLSATNEQFF. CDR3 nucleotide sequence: TGTGCCAGCAGCTTAGATCCGGGATTAAGCGCAACCAATGAGCAGTTCTTC.

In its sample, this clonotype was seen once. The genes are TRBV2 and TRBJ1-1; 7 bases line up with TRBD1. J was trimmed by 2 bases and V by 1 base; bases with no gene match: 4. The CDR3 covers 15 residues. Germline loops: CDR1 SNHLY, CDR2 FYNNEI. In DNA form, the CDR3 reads TGTGCCAGCAGTGAAGGTAGGGGGCGAAACACTGAAGCTTTCTTT. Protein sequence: CASSEGRGRNTEAFF.

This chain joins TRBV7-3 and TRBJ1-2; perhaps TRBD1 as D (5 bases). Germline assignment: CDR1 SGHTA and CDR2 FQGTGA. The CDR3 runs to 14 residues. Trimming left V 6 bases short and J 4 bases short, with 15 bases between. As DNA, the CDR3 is TGTGCCAGCAGTCATAACCAGGGCCTCTATGGCTACACCTTC. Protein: CASSHNQGLYGYTF.

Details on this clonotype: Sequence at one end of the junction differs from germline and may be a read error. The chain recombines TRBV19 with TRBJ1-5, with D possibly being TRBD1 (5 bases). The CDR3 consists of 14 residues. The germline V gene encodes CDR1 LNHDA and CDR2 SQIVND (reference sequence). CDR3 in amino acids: CASSRDVSPRPRHF. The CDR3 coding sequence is TGTGCCAGTAGTAGGGACGTTTCCCCCCGGCCCCGGCATTTT.

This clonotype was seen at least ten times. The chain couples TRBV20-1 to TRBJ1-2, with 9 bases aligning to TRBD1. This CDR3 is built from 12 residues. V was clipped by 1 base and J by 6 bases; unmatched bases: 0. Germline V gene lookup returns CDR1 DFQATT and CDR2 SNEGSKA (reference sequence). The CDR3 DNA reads TGCAGTGCTAGAGGACAGGGGGATGGCTACACCTTC. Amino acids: CSARGQGDGYTF.

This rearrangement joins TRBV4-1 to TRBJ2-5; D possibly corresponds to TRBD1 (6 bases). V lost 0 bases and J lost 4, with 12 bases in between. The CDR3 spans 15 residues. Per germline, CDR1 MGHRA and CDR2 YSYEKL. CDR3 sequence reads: CASSQEGLGAETQYF. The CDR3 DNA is TGCGCCAGCAGCCAAGAAGGTTTGGGGGCAGAGACCCAGTACTTC.

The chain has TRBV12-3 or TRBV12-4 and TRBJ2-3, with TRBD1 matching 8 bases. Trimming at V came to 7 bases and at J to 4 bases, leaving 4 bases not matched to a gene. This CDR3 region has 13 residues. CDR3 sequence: CASTRTGPDTQYF. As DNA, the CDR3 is TGTGCCAGCACCCGGACAGGGCCAGATACGCAGTATTTT.

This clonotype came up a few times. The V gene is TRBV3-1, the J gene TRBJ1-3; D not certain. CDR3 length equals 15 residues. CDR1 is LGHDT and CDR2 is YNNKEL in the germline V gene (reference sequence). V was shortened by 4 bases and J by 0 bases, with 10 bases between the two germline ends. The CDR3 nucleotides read TGTGCCAGCAGCCCCCGGGTGAGCTCTGGAAACACCATATATTTT. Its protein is CASSPRVSSGNTIYF.

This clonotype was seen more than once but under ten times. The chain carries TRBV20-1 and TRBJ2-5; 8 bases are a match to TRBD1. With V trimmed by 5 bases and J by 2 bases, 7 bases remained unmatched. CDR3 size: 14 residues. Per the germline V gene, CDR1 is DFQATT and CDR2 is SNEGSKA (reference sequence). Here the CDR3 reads CSAPSRQGQETQYF. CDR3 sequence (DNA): TGCAGTGCTCCTTCCCGACAGGGGCAAGAGACCCAGTACTTC.